The 29 T cell receptor beta chains given below trace back to one sample, sequenced in a study of Graves' ophthalmopathy and Graves' hyperthyroidism. Amplified material comprised TCR beta CDR3 regions derived from RNA transcripts. The first-round RT-PCR employed HTBI primers together with the Qiagen OneStep RT-PCR kit. A multiplex PCR was then performed as the second round. TCRdb reanalysed the multiplex PCR reads using MiXCR and keeps one entry per CDR3 protein. This table has hundreds of thousands of distinct CDR3 sequences, approximately 14% appearing once. The sequencing sample was made of blood. The origin of the receptors is a woman aged 30 to 39 with Graves' ophthalmopathy.

This clonotype was seen repeatedly, ten times or more. The genes are TRBV5-1 and TRBJ1-1, with TRBD1 matching 7 bases. J was trimmed by 0 bases and V by 2 bases; bases with no gene match: 4. This CDR3 spans 15 amino acids. In germline, CDR1 is SGHRS, CDR2 YFSETQ. The CDR3 DNA is TGCGCCAGCAGCTTTCCGGGACAGTTGAACACTGAAGCTTTCTTT. Encoded protein: CASSFPGQLNTEAFF.

This clonotype was detected ten times or more. This rearrangement joins TRBV12-3 or TRBV12-4 to TRBJ1-2; D is perhaps TRBD1 (6 bases). The CDR3 runs to 16 residues. V shed 3 bases and J shed 0 bases, with 14 bases lying between them. The CDR3 protein is CASSFAGHPANYGYTF. The DNA of the CDR3 is TGTGCCAGCAGTTTCGCGGGACACCCAGCTAACTATGGCTACACCTTC.

There are many counts of this clonotype. The chain combines TRBV29-1 with TRBJ1-1; 9 bases fit TRBD1. Trimming removed 4 bases from V and 11 bases from J; junction bases left unmatched: 8. This CDR3 region has 12 residues. Germline V gives CDR1 SQVTM, CDR2 ANQGSEA. The CDR3 loop is CSVAQGAEMAFF. DNA of the CDR3: TGCAGCGTTGCACAGGGGGCAGAGATGGCTTTCTTT. The full variable domain, its missing parts supplied by reference TRBV29-1 and TRBJ1-1, is SAVISQKPSRDICQRGTSLTIQCQVDSQVTMMFWYRQQPGQSLTLIATANQGSEATYESGFVIDKFPISRPNLTFSTLTVSNMSPEDSSIYLCSVAQGAEMAFFGQGTRLTVV.

Turning to this clonotype: This may arise from a read error, as a much more abundant clone is one base away. A read error is likely, as this CDR3 ends without the conserved phenylalanine or tryptophan. The chain couples TRBV4-2 to TRBJ2-7, with 16 bases matching TRBD2. The J segment lost 6 bases and the V segment lost 5 bases, leaving 16 bases of the junction unmatched. This CDR3 spans 19 amino acids. Germline CDR1 LGHNA, CDR2 YNFKEQ. In DNA form, the CDR3 reads TGTGCCAGCAGCAACCGGCCCACCGGGACTAGCGGGAGGGCCAGCGAGCAGTACTAC. Translation: CASSNRPTGTSGRASEQYY.

This clonotype was detected ten times or more. The chain uses TRBV9 and TRBJ1-6; D not certain. The CDR3 loop spans 15 amino acids. Deletions cut 0 bases from V and 9 bases from J, with 13 bases between. Germline-derived CDR1 and CDR2 are SGDLS and YYNGEE. The CDR3 sequence is CASSVGGGYGSPLHF. The CDR3 bases are TGTGCCAGCAGCGTAGGGGGAGGGTACGGTTCACCCCTCCACTTT.

The rearrangement joins TRBV20-1 to TRBJ2-7, with TRBD2 matching over 10 bases. CDR1 and CDR2 from the germline V gene are DFQATT and SNEGSKA (reference sequence). Trimming took 0 bases from V and 5 from J; bases not matched to a gene: 7. CDR3 size: 15 residues. CDR3 DNA: TGCAGTGCTAGAGATCCGCTAGCGGGAGATCACGAGCAGTACTTC. The encoded protein is CSARDPLAGDHEQYF.

This clonotype was counted at least ten times. The chain couples TRBV7-2 to TRBJ2-7, with 16 bases lining up with TRBD2. CDR1 is SGHTA, CDR2 FQGNSA, per germline. The CDR3 sequence is 18 residues long. The V segment lost 0 bases and the J segment 0 bases; nucleotides outside the gene matches: 2. The CDR3 protein is CASSLAGLAGGSSYEQYF. The CDR3 DNA sequence: TGTGCCAGCAGCTTAGCGGGACTAGCGGGAGGGAGCTCCTACGAGCAGTACTTC.

This clonotype appeared many times. The chain combines TRBV28 with TRBJ1-5; D perhaps matches TRBD1 (5 bases). From germline, CDR1 is MDHEN and CDR2 SYDVKM. CDR3 length: 12 residues. Trimming removed 8 bases at V and 4 bases at J, with 9 bases between. The CDR3 nucleotides read TGTGCCAGCCAGGGCGATAATCAGCCCCAGCATTTT. Its protein is CASQGDNQPQHF.

At least ten counts were recorded for this clonotype. Its ends do not fully match the called genes, so a read error is possible. The chain recombines TRBV27 with TRBJ2-7; D uncertain. CDR3 size: 14 residues. CDR1 is MNHEY and CDR2 is SMNVEV in the germline V gene (reference sequence). CDR3 in DNA: TGTGCAAGCAGTTTAACCAGCCTCACCTACGAGCAGTACTTC. This encodes CASSLTSLTYEQYF.

This rearrangement joins TRBV6-1 to TRBJ2-5; D remains ambiguous. Per germline, CDR1 MNHNS and CDR2 SASEGT. The CDR3 spans 15 residues. Trimming pared 2 bases from V and 9 bases from J, leaving 19 bases between. For the CDR3, the DNA is TGTGCCAGCAGTGAACCCCGGATCGCCCCCAACGCCCAGTACTTC. The encoded protein is CASSEPRIAPNAQYF.

The chain combines TRBV7-8 with TRBJ2-6, with D possibly being TRBD2 (5 bases). The V and J ends lost 5 bases and 2 bases respectively, with 7 bases between them. The CDR3 has 14 residues. In germline, CDR1 is SGHVS, CDR2 FQNEAQ. CDR3 residues: CASSRTPGANVLTF. The CDR3 bases are TGTGCCAGCAGCCGGACTCCTGGGGCCAACGTCCTGACTTTC.

This clonotype came up many times. The rearrangement joins TRBV6-5 to TRBJ1-1; D is unclear. This CDR3 is built from 13 residues. The germline V and J ends were trimmed by 1 base and 1 base, with 4 bases remaining between them. Looked up from germline, CDR1 is MNHEY and CDR2 is SVGAGI. The CDR3 DNA reads TGTGCCAGCAGTTACTGGGAGAACACTGAAGCTTTCTTT. Its translation: CASSYWENTEAFF.

This clonotype was seen a few times. The chain has TRBV5-1 and TRBJ1-6; 7 bases map to TRBD1. CDR3 length equals 16 residues. V lost 4 bases and J lost 1; bases outside the gene matches: 5. Germline V gene data show CDR1 as SGHRS and CDR2 as YFSETQ. The CDR3 nucleotides are TGCGCCAGCAGCCGAGACAGGGCGTCCTATAATTCACCCCTCCACTTT. Amino acid sequence: CASSRDRASYNSPLHF.

Many counts were recorded for this clonotype. The chain uses TRBV27 and TRBJ1-1; TRBD1 aligns across 8 bases. The CDR3 is 13 amino acids. From germline, CDR1 is MNHEY and CDR2 SMNVEV (reference sequence). The trim removed 6 bases at V and 7 bases at J, leaving 7 bases unmatched. The CDR3 DNA is TGTGCCAGCAGGCCAGACAGGGGCGGTGAAGCTTTCTTT. Translated: CASRPDRGGEAFF.

This clonotype occurred many times. V is TRBV7-8 and J is TRBJ2-2; perhaps TRBD2 as D (6 bases). CDR1 is SGHVS and CDR2 is FQNEAQ in the germline V gene. The CDR3 length is 16 residues. Trimming removed 4 bases at V and 1 base at J, with 13 bases between. CDR3 DNA: TGTGCCAGCAGCTCCTTTTCGGGAGTGAACACCGGGGAGCTGTTTTTT. Its translation is CASSSFSGVNTGELFF.

Ten or more counts support this clonotype. The V gene is TRBV5-1, the J gene TRBJ2-2, with 10 bases fitting TRBD1. The CDR3 runs 15 residues. The germline CDR1 and CDR2 sequences are SGHRS and YFSETQ. V lost 6 bases and J lost 2; bases outside the gene matches: 4. CDR3: CASNRQGANTGELFF. CDR3 nucleotide sequence: TGCGCCAGCAACCGACAGGGGGCAAACACCGGGGAGCTGTTTTTT.

In the case of this clonotype: It is likely a read error, because the conserved phenylalanine at the end of the CDR3 is missing. The chain is built from TRBV7-9 and TRBJ1-2; unclear D gene. The germline CDR1 and CDR2 sequences are SEHNR and FQNEAQ (reference sequence). Deletions cut 1 base from V and 2 bases from J, with 8 bases between. This CDR3 is built from 14 residues. CDR3 nucleotides: TGTGCCAGCAGCTTAGGGGTTTCGAACTATGGCTACACCGTC. Amino acid sequence: CASSLGVSNYGYTV.

This clonotype has more than one count but fewer than ten. This chain links TRBV4-2 with TRBJ2-3; 11 positions agree with TRBD1. The CDR3 totals 16 residues. The ends lost 4 bases at V and 4 bases at J; junction bases unmatched: 7. The germline V gene has CDR1 LGHNA and CDR2 YNFKEQ. CDR3 in amino acids: CASSLSPGQGADTQYF. The CDR3 DNA follows: TGTGCCAGCAGCCTGAGCCCGGGACAGGGGGCAGATACGCAGTATTTT.

This clonotype showed up many times. This rearrangement joins TRBV6-4 to TRBJ1-1, with D unresolved. CDR1 is MRHNA, CDR2 SNTAGT, per germline. CDR3 length equals 15 residues. The V gene lost 3 bases and the J gene lost 0 bases, with 11 bases spanning the gap. CDR3 in amino acids: CASSDPTEMNTEAFF. As DNA, the CDR3 is TGTGCCAGCAGTGATCCTACAGAGATGAACACTGAAGCTTTCTTT.

This clonotype was detected many times. V and J are TRBV6-1 and TRBJ2-5; D ambiguous. Germline V CDR1 and CDR2: MNHNS, SASEGT. The CDR3 runs 12 residues. Trimming stripped 5 bases from V and 2 bases from J, with 6 bases between. The CDR3 is CASSFGQETQYF. CDR3 coding DNA: TGTGCCAGCAGTTTCGGACAAGAGACCCAGTACTTC.

This clonotype was counted at least ten times. CDR3 amino acids: CASSFPGRSRQPQHF. Here the CDR3 DNA reads TGTGCCAGCAGTTTTCCCGGGAGGTCCCGTCAGCCCCAGCATTTT. The chain carries TRBV28 and TRBJ1-5; D call uncertain. V was pared by 3 bases and J by 6 bases, with 15 bases between. The CDR3 consists of 15 residues. The germline V gene encodes CDR1 MDHEN and CDR2 SYDVKM.

This clonotype has a count of ten or more. This sequence joins TRBV5-1 and TRBJ2-5; 8 nucleotides match TRBD2. J gave up 5 bases and V 4 bases, and 10 bases lay outside the gene matches. This CDR3 comprises 15 residues. Germline loops: CDR1 SGHRS, CDR2 YFSETQ. CDR3 in amino acids: CASSLGTRGLETQYF. The CDR3 DNA is TGCGCCAGCAGCCTCGGGACTAGAGGTCTGGAGACCCAGTACTTC.

This rearrangement joins TRBV6-2 or TRBV6-3 to TRBJ2-7; maybe TRBD1 (5 bases). V gave up 2 bases and J gave up 3 bases, with 17 bases separating them. The CDR3 is 16 residues long. The V gene's germline CDR1 is MNHEY and CDR2 SVGEGT. CDR3 nucleotide sequence: TGTGCCAGCAGTTACACTGCAGGGATAGGGGTCTACGAGCAGTACGTC. As protein: CASSYTAGIGVYEQYV.

In this sample, this clonotype turned up many times. The rearrangement joins TRBV5-1 to TRBJ2-7; D is perhaps TRBD2 (6 bases). CDR3 length: 14 residues. Trimming removed 1 base from V and 3 bases from J, with 11 bases in between. Per the germline V gene, CDR1 is SGHRS and CDR2 is YFSETQ. DNA of the CDR3: TGCGCCAGCAGCTTGAGAAGCGGGCGCTACGAGCAGTACTTC. This translates into CASSLRSGRYEQYF.

This clonotype came up many times. The chain has TRBV29-1 and TRBJ1-3; D not certain. Germline CDR1 SQVTM, CDR2 ANQGSEA. The CDR3 is 11 amino acids. V lost 3 bases and J lost 9, with 9 bases in between. DNA for the CDR3: TGCAGCGTTGACACCAGCGGCACCATATATTTT. Amino acid sequence: CSVDTSGTIYF.

This clonotype was picked up many times. The rearrangement links TRBV24-1 to TRBJ2-2, with D hard to call. V lost 3 bases to trimming and J lost 2 bases, with 15 bases between them. The CDR3 covers 17 residues. The germline V gene has CDR1 KGHDR and CDR2 SFDVKD. The CDR3: CATSDAIRTVNTGELFF. The CDR3 region has the DNA TGTGCCACCAGTGATGCAATTCGGACCGTCAACACCGGGGAGCTGTTTTTT.

This clonotype was counted ten times or more. The rearrangement uses TRBV27 and TRBJ1-5; D remains unclear. This CDR3 contains 15 residues. The V gene's germline CDR1 is MNHEY and CDR2 SMNVEV (reference sequence). V was cut by 1 base and J by 0 bases, with 7 bases left in between. The CDR3 loop reads CASSLLGYSNQPQHF. In DNA, the CDR3 is TGTGCCAGCAGTTTATTAGGGTATAGCAATCAGCCCCAGCATTTT.

The rearrangement uses TRBV20-1 and TRBJ1-5; no definite D call. The CDR3 runs 13 residues. V was clipped by 5 bases and J by 4 bases, with 12 bases between them. Germline values: CDR1 DFQATT, CDR2 SNEGSKA (reference sequence). The CDR3 is CSASSTANQPQHF. The CDR3 nucleotides are TGCAGTGCTTCGAGTACAGCGAATCAGCCCCAGCATTTT.

In this sample, this clonotype turned up many times. The V gene is TRBV29-1, the J gene TRBJ1-6; D may be TRBD1 (5 bases). The germline V gene encodes CDR1 SQVTM and CDR2 ANQGSEA. V was cut by 2 bases and J by 6 bases, with 11 bases left in between. The CDR3 extends over 14 amino acids. The CDR3 sequence is CSVELGASNSPLHF. The CDR3, as DNA: TGCAGCGTTGAATTAGGGGCGAGTAATTCACCCCTCCACTTT.